This entry features one TCR beta chain sequence. The antigen is not known. The sample comes from a study of cytomegalovirus exposure and HLA in healthy donors. Study in general: When 350 to 500 donors were genotyped, 80% to 90% of them were found to fall in the Caucasian-associated ancestry cluster.

PCR used 60 Vbeta primers and 13 Jbeta primers. Libraries were prepared by immunoSEQ multiplex PCR; TCRdb keeps only in-frame clonotypes and omits some of them. This sample yields around 130,000 clones, of which around four fifths are seen a single time; around 2.5% belongs to the top ten. Study-level results: It was reportedly the case that the classifier diagnosed cytomegalovirus status with high specificity and sensitivity. Earlier findings revealed that most TCR beta V segments proved productive either about 90% or about 30% of the time. The study listed 150 to 200 cytomegalovirus-associated TCR beta chains.

Looked up from germline, CDR1 is ENHRY and CDR2 is SYGVKD. Trimming removed 0 bases from V and 12 bases from J, with 11 bases in between. This CDR3 has 12 residues. This sequence joins TRBV10-3 and TRBJ1-1, with D possibly being TRBD1 (6 bases). Sequencing input: PBMCs. This receptor was taken from a boy between 2 and 10 years old in good health and CMV-seronegative. The chain's CDR3 is CAISESADRSFF. CDR3 nucleotides: TGTGCCATCAGTGAGTCGGCTGACAGGTCTTTCTTT.